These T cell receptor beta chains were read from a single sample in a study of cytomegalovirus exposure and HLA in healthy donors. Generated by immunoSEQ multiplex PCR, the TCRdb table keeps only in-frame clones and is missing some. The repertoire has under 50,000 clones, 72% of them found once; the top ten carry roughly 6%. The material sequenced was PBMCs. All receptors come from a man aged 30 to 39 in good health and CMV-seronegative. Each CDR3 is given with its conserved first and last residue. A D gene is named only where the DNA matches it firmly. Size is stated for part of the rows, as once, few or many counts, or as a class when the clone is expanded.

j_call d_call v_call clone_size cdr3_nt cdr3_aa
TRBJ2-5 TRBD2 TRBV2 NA TGTGCCAGCAGACCAAGCGGGACGCCCCAAGAGACCCAGTACTTC CASRPSGTPQETQYF
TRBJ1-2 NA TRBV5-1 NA TGCGCCAGCAGCTTGGAGTATCAGGGGCCATATGGCTACACCTTC CASSLEYQGPYGYTF
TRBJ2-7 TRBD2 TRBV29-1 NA TGCAGCGCCTCGCAGGGAAGCGGGGAAGCCCAACCCTACGAGCAGTACTTC CSASQGSGEAQPYEQYF
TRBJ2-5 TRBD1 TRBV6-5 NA TGTGCCAGCAGTTACAGGACAGGGGGTCAAGAGACCCAGTACTTC CASSYRTGGQETQYF
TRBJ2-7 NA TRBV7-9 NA TGTGCCAGCAGCCCGTCCCCGTCACAGGTTTCCCACGAGCAGTACTTC CASSPSPSQVSHEQYF
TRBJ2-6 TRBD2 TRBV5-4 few TGTGCCAGCAGCTTGCCAGGGAGGGCGCGGGGGGCCAACGTCCTGACTTTC CASSLPGRARGANVLTF
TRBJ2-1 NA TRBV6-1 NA TGTGCCAGCAGCTCGCGGAACGCTGACAATGAGCAGTTCTTC CASSSRNADNEQFF
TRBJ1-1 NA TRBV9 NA TGTGCCAGCAGCGTATATCTGGGGGGTTCTACTGAAGCTTTCTTT CASSVYLGGSTEAFF
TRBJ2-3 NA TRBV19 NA TGTGCCAGTAGTCCGAGGGCCCTCACAGATACGCAGTATTTT CASSPRALTDTQYF
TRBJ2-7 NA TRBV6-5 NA TGTGCCAGCAGGACACGGCTTTACTCCTACGAGCAGTACTTC CASRTRLYSYEQYF
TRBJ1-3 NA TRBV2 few TGTGCCAGCAGTTCCTACTCTGGAAACACCATATATTTT CASSSYSGNTIYF
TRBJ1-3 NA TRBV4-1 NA TGCGCCAGCAGCCCTATGGGGGGATTTGAGGTCCGTTTGGATTTT CASSPMGGFEVRLDF
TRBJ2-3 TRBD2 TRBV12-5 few TGTGCTAGTGGCAACCCAGCGGGAAGCACAGATACGCAGTATTTT CASGNPAGSTDTQYF
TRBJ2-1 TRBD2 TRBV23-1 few TGCGCCAGCAGTCAATCGTGGCGGGAGGGGGGCAATGAGCAGTTCTTC CASSQSWREGGNEQFF
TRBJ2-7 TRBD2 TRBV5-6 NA TGTGCCAGCAGCTCCCCATTAGCGGGAGGACAATCCTACGAGCAGTACTTC CASSSPLAGGQSYEQYF
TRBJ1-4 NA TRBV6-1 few TGTGCCAGCAGTTCAGGGGTGCCTAATGAAAAACTGTTTTTT CASSSGVPNEKLFF
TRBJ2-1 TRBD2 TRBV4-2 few TGTGCCAGCAGCCAAGAGGCCTCTAGCGGGAGCAATGAGCAGTTCTTC CASSQEASSGSNEQFF
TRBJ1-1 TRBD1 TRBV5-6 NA TGTGCCAGCAGCTTGTGGTACAGGGGGGGCACTGAAGCTTTCTTT CASSLWYRGGTEAFF
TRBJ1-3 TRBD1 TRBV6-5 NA TGTGCCAGCGGGACAGGGGGAAACACCATATATTTT CASGTGGNTIYF
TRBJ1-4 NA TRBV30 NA TGTGCCTCAGGTCCTAATGAAAAACTGTTTTTT CASGPNEKLFF
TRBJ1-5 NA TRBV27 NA TGTGCCAGCAGTTCAGGCAGCTATAGCAATCAGCCCCAGCATTTT CASSSGSYSNQPQHF
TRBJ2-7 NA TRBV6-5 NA TGTGCCAGCTCGGGGAACTTCTACGAGCAGTACTTC CASSGNFYEQYF
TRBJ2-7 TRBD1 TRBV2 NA TGTGCCAGCAGTGAAGCGGGACAGGCCACCTACGAGCAGTACTTC CASSEAGQATYEQYF
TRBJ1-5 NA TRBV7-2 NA TGTGCCAGCAGCTTGGGGAGGAGCCCCAGGCCTCAGCCCCAGCATTTT CASSLGRSPRPQPQHF
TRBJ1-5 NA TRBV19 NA TGTGCCAGTAGTATCCCCACAGGGCCGGCCAATCAGCCCCAGCATTTT CASSIPTGPANQPQHF
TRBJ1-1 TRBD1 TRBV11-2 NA TGTGCCAGCAGCCCCACAGGGGCCCCGAACACTGAAGCTTTCTTT CASSPTGAPNTEAFF
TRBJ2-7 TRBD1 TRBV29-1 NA TGCAGCGTTGCGGAGGGGACAGGGCCCGAGCAGTACTTC CSVAEGTGPEQYF
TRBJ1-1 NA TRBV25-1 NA TGTGCCAGCAGTCGGACAGACCGATTTAGGAACACTGAAGCTTTCTTT CASSRTDRFRNTEAFF
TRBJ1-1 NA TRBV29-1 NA TGCAGCGTTGAGGGGGGTGTAGCTTTCTTT CSVEGGVAFF
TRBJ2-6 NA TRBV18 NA TGTGCCAGCTCACCACTGCAGTTCTCTGGGGCCAACGTCCTGACTTTC CASSPLQFSGANVLTF
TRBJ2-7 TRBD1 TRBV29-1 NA TGCAGCATCCTACAGGGGGCGGTCTACGAGCAGTACTTC CSILQGAVYEQYF
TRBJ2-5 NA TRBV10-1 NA TGCGCCAGCAGTGAAGTTCGGGACCAAGAGACCCAGTACTTC CASSEVRDQETQYF
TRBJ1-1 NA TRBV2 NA TGTGCCAGCAGTGAGAGGACAATGAACACTGAAGCTTTCTTT CASSERTMNTEAFF
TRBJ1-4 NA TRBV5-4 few TGTGCCAGCAGCTTGCAAGCGTCCTCGGAAAAACTGTTTTTT CASSLQASSEKLFF
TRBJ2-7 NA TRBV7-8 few TGTGCCAGCAGCTTTCCGGGCTACGAGCAGTACTTC CASSFPGYEQYF
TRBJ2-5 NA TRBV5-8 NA TGTGCCAGGAGTACCGGGACAAAGGCGGATCAAGAGACCCAGTACTTC CARSTGTKADQETQYF
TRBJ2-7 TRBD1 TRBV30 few TGTGCCTGGACAGGGGGCTACGAGCAGTACTTC CAWTGGYEQYF
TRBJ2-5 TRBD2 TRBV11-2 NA TGTGCCAGCAGCTTAGTGGTTGTGGGAGGGGAGACCCAGTACTTC CASSLVVVGGETQYF
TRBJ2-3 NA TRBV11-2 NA TGTGCCAGCAGCTTGTTTCCGGATACGCAGTATTTT CASSLFPDTQYF
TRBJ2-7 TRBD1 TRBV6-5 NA TGTGCCAGTGGGCAGGGGGTAAACGAGCAGTACTTC CASGQGVNEQYF
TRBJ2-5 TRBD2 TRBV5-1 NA TGCGCCAGCAGCTTGGGGGGACTAGCGGATTCAGAGACCCAGTACTTC CASSLGGLADSETQYF
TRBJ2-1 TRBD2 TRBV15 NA TGTGCCACCAGCAGAGATAGAGTAGCGGGCCTCTACAATGAGCAGTTCTTC CATSRDRVAGLYNEQFF
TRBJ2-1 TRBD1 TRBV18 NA TGTGCCAGCTCACCACGACAGGGAAGGAACAATGAGCAGTTCTTC CASSPRQGRNNEQFF
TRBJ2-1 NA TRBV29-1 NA TGCAGCGTTGAAGAAGGTGCGACAGGTAACAATGAGCAGTTCTTC CSVEEGATGNNEQFF
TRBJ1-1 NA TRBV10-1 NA TGCGCCAGCAGTGAGTCGAAGAGGCGCTACATGAACACTGAAGCTTTCTTT CASSESKRRYMNTEAFF
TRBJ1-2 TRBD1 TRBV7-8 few TGTGCCAGCAGCTTAGCGCCCTGGGACAGGGTCAGCTATGGCTACACCTTC CASSLAPWDRVSYGYTF
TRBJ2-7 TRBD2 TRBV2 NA TGTGCCAGCAATAGACTAGCGGGAGTATCTCACGAGCAGTACTTC CASNRLAGVSHEQYF
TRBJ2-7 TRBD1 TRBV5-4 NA TGTGCCAGCAGCCCCCGGGACAGGGGTTACGAGCAGTACTTC CASSPRDRGYEQYF
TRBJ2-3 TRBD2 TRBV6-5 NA TGTGCCAGCAGTTACGAGATGGGGACTAGCCGAGATACGCAGTATTTT CASSYEMGTSRDTQYF
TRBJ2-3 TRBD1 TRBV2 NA TGTGCCAGCAGCAGGGACAGGAAAACCACAGATACGCAGTATTTT CASSRDRKTTDTQYF
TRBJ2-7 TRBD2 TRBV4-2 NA TGTGCCAGCAGCCAAGAACGCGGGAGGGCCGACGAGCAGTACTTC CASSQERGRADEQYF
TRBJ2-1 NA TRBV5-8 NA TGTGCCAGCAGCTTTCCAGCGGGTCAATCCTACAATGAGCAGTTCTTC CASSFPAGQSYNEQFF
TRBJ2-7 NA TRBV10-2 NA TGCGCCAGCAGTGTTACAGGGACCGAGCAGTACTTC CASSVTGTEQYF
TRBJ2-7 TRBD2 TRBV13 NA TGTGCCAGCAGCTCTCGGGGGACTAGCGGGAGTATCCACGAGCAGTACTTC CASSSRGTSGSIHEQYF
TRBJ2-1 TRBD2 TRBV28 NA TGTGCCAGCAGCCTAGCGGGAGCGTACAATGAGCAGTTCTTC CASSLAGAYNEQFF
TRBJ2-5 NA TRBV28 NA TGTGCCAGCACCCCGAGGGGGGAGACCCAGTACTTC CASTPRGETQYF
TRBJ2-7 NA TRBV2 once TGTGCCAGCAGTGGTTCCGGGGTGGGGGAGCAGTACTTC CASSGSGVGEQYF